The present entry profiles one TCR beta chain with its context. Antigen: not known. Being one base from a much bigger clone, this may be a read error. The data were obtained in a study of T-cell reconstitution after alpha-beta-depleted transplantation in children. Preparing the TCRbeta library involved the use of unique molecular identifiers. TCRdb re-called the PCR reads with MiXCR, one entry per CDR3 protein. The repertoire includes tens of thousands of distinct CDR3 sequences, 5% to 7% of them detected once, and 27% sits in the top ten. General study points: At around two months after transplant, the alpha-beta T cells were reportedly derived from several hundred expanded clones that came from non-depleted graft cells.

Germline-derived CDR1 and CDR2 are SGHVS and FQNEAQ. The length of the CDR3 is 15 residues. The rearrangement uses TRBV7-8 and TRBJ2-1, with D tentatively TRBD2 (6 bases). This sequence was found in a child younger than two who had a stem cell transplant for acute myeloid leukemia, so the T cells may come from the graft donor. The material sequenced was peripheral blood, taken 60 days after TCRalphabeta/CD19-depleted stem cell transplant. CDR3 DNA: TGTACCAGCAGCATTCATAGCGGCTCCTACAATGAGCAGTTCTTC. Its protein is CTSSIHSGSYNEQFF.